A selection of T cell receptor beta chains follows, all from one sample in a study of chemoradiotherapy in HPV16-positive cancers. Profiled with immunoSEQ multiplex PCR; TCRdb holds only in-frame clones, not every one. The profile shows fewer than 1,500 clones, around 90% of them singletons. Specimen: tumor tissue, collected from a patient who underwent chemoradiotherapy. These receptor sequences come from a human donor with HPV-associated anogenital cancer. The CDR3 runs from the conserved cysteine through the conserved F or W. D genes are given only for firm matches. Not every row has a clone size; where given, it reads once, few, many or a size class.

CDR3 DNA: TGCGCCAGCAGCCAAGGCACTAGCGGGGGGGCAAAGGGAGCCAAAAACATTCAGTACTTC; CDR3 protein: CASSQGTSGGAKGAKNIQYF; D gene: TRBD2; V gene: TRBV4-1; clone size: .; J gene: TRBJ2-4
CDR3 DNA: TGTGCCATCAGTGAAGAGACAGAACTTTTTACTGAAGCTTTCTTT; CDR3 protein: CAISEETELFTEAFF; D gene: .; V gene: TRBV10-3; clone size: .; J gene: TRBJ1-1
CDR3 DNA: TGCAGCGTTGAAGATCACCGGGGGGCTTTCTTT; CDR3 protein: CSVEDHRGAFF; D gene: .; V gene: TRBV29-1; clone size: .; J gene: TRBJ1-1
CDR3 DNA: TGTGCCAGCAGCTCGGGACTAGCGGGGTACAATGAGCAGTTCTTC; CDR3 protein: CASSSGLAGYNEQFF; D gene: TRBD2; V gene: TRBV5-4; clone size: .; J gene: TRBJ2-1
CDR3 DNA: TGTGCCAGCAGCTTAGACGGTAATTCACCCCTCCACTTT; CDR3 protein: CASSLDGNSPLHF; D gene: .; V gene: TRBV7-6; clone size: .; J gene: TRBJ1-6
CDR3 DNA: TGTGCCAGCACCCGTCCCCCCCGGGACAGGGGCAGCAATCAGCCCCAGCATTTT; CDR3 protein: CASTRPPRDRGSNQPQHF; D gene: TRBD1; V gene: TRBV5-6; clone size: once; J gene: TRBJ1-5
CDR3 DNA: TGTGCCAGCAGCCCCGGGACAGGGGGTACAGATACGCAGTATTTT; CDR3 protein: CASSPGTGGTDTQYF; D gene: TRBD1; V gene: TRBV7-2; clone size: .; J gene: TRBJ2-3
CDR3 DNA: TGCAGCGTCGGGGGAGTTCAAGAGACCCAGTACTTC; CDR3 protein: CSVGGVQETQYF; D gene: .; V gene: TRBV29-1; clone size: .; J gene: TRBJ2-5
CDR3 DNA: TGTGCCAGCAAGCGGGGGACAGGGTCGCGTTCTAATTCACCCCTCCACTTT; CDR3 protein: CASKRGTGSRSNSPLHF; D gene: TRBD1; V gene: TRBV28; clone size: .; J gene: TRBJ1-6
CDR3 DNA: TGCGCCAGCAGCCAAGGAGGGCGGGGGGGCAGGAATGAGCAGTTCTTC; CDR3 protein: CASSQGGRGGRNEQFF; D gene: TRBD2; V gene: TRBV4-1; clone size: .; J gene: TRBJ2-1
CDR3 DNA: TGTGCCAGCAGCTTAGCGGGACAGACCCTCCACTTT; CDR3 protein: CASSLAGQTLHF; D gene: TRBD1; V gene: TRBV7-2; clone size: .; J gene: TRBJ1-6
CDR3 DNA: TGTGCCAGTAGTATATTTGGGGGAACGAACACTGAAGCTTTCTTT; CDR3 protein: CASSIFGGTNTEAFF; D gene: .; V gene: TRBV19; clone size: .; J gene: TRBJ1-1
CDR3 DNA: TGTGCCAGCAGCTTCTCGAAAGAGACCCAGTACTTC; CDR3 protein: CASSFSKETQYF; D gene: .; V gene: TRBV7-9; clone size: .; J gene: TRBJ2-5
CDR3 DNA: TGCGCCAGCAGCCAATTTCAGGGGGGGAACGGGGAGCTGTTTTTT; CDR3 protein: CASSQFQGGNGELFF; D gene: .; V gene: TRBV4-3; clone size: .; J gene: TRBJ2-2
CDR3 DNA: TGTGCCAGCAGTGCATTACAGCGGAATTCACCCCTCCACTTT; CDR3 protein: CASSALQRNSPLHF; D gene: .; V gene: TRBV6-4; clone size: .; J gene: TRBJ1-6
CDR3 DNA: TGTGCCAGCAGAGCTTCTGACAGGGAGAACACTGAAGCTTTCTTT; CDR3 protein: CASRASDRENTEAFF; D gene: TRBD1; V gene: TRBV11-2; clone size: .; J gene: TRBJ1-1
CDR3 DNA: TGCGCCAGCAGCCAGAGGGACAGGGTGATAACTAATGAAAAACTGTTTTTT; CDR3 protein: CASSQRDRVITNEKLFF; D gene: TRBD1; V gene: TRBV4-1; clone size: .; J gene: TRBJ1-4
CDR3 DNA: TGCAGCGTTGAAGGGCGAGGTCCAGATACGCAGTATTTT; CDR3 protein: CSVEGRGPDTQYF; D gene: .; V gene: TRBV29-1; clone size: .; J gene: TRBJ2-3
CDR3 DNA: TGCGCCAGCTACACAGGGGCCGCCAACTATGGCTACACCTTC; CDR3 protein: CASYTGAANYGYTF; D gene: TRBD1; V gene: TRBV5-1; clone size: .; J gene: TRBJ1-2
CDR3 DNA: TGTGCCAGTAGTAGGGGGGGCGCTTGGAACACTGAAGCTTTCTTT; CDR3 protein: CASSRGGAWNTEAFF; D gene: .; V gene: TRBV19; clone size: .; J gene: TRBJ1-1
CDR3 DNA: TGTGCCACCAGCATTGACAGAACCGGGGAGCTGTTTTTT; CDR3 protein: CATSIDRTGELFF; D gene: .; V gene: TRBV15; clone size: .; J gene: TRBJ2-2
CDR3 DNA: TGTGCCAGCAGCACATGGAGGGATGAGCAGTTCTTC; CDR3 protein: CASSTWRDEQFF; D gene: .; V gene: TRBV7-2; clone size: .; J gene: TRBJ2-1
CDR3 DNA: TGTGCCAGCAGCGTCACAGGGGCCTCGGGGTTTGGGGAGCTGTTTTTT; CDR3 protein: CASSVTGASGFGELFF; D gene: TRBD1; V gene: TRBV9; clone size: .; J gene: TRBJ2-2
CDR3 DNA: TGTGCCTGGATCGGGTCCACCCGCTCTGGAAACACCATATATTTT; CDR3 protein: CAWIGSTRSGNTIYF; D gene: .; V gene: TRBV30; clone size: .; J gene: TRBJ1-3
CDR3 DNA: TGCGCCAGCAGCCAAGAGGGCCTCCGCGGGGAGCTGTTTTTT; CDR3 protein: CASSQEGLRGELFF; D gene: .; V gene: TRBV4-3; clone size: .; J gene: TRBJ2-2
CDR3 DNA: TGTGCCAGCAGCCGGACGGTCTCCTACGAGCAGTACTTC; CDR3 protein: CASSRTVSYEQYF; D gene: .; V gene: TRBV7-6; clone size: .; J gene: TRBJ2-7
CDR3 DNA: TGCGCCAGCAGCTTAGGGACACAGAGCAATCAGCCCCAGCATTTT; CDR3 protein: CASSLGTQSNQPQHF; D gene: .; V gene: TRBV5-1; clone size: .; J gene: TRBJ1-5
CDR3 DNA: TGTGCCAGCAGTCGCCAGGGGAGCGGGGAGACAGATACGCAGTATTTT; CDR3 protein: CASSRQGSGETDTQYF; D gene: .; V gene: TRBV28; clone size: few; J gene: TRBJ2-3
CDR3 DNA: TGTGCCAGCAGTGATCAGGGTTTTGGCGAGCAGTACTTC; CDR3 protein: CASSDQGFGEQYF; D gene: .; V gene: TRBV6-1; clone size: .; J gene: TRBJ2-7
CDR3 DNA: TGTGCCAGCACCAATACAGGGGGTGGCACAGATACGCAGTATTTT; CDR3 protein: CASTNTGGGTDTQYF; D gene: TRBD1; V gene: TRBV2; clone size: .; J gene: TRBJ2-3
CDR3 DNA: TGTGCCAGCAGTGAAGGTATTCGGGAAAAACTGTTTTTT; CDR3 protein: CASSEGIREKLFF; D gene: .; V gene: TRBV2; clone size: .; J gene: TRBJ1-4
CDR3 DNA: TGTGCCAGCACCCGGGACAGCGAGTTTATTTCTGCAGGCTACACCTTC; CDR3 protein: CASTRDSEFISAGYTF; D gene: TRBD1; V gene: TRBV28; clone size: .; J gene: TRBJ1-2
CDR3 DNA: TGTGCCAGCAGTGAAGTGTACGAGCAGTACTTC; CDR3 protein: CASSEVYEQYF; D gene: .; V gene: TRBV2; clone size: .; J gene: TRBJ2-7
CDR3 DNA: TGTGCCAGCAGCTGGGACACAGTTGAAGCTTTCTTT; CDR3 protein: CASSWDTVEAFF; D gene: .; V gene: TRBV7-9; clone size: few; J gene: TRBJ1-1
CDR3 DNA: TGTGCCTGGAGTGTAGGGGTTGGCTCCTACGAGCAGTACTTC; CDR3 protein: CAWSVGVGSYEQYF; D gene: .; V gene: TRBV30; clone size: once; J gene: TRBJ2-7
CDR3 DNA: TGTGCCAGCAGCCCGGGACAGGGGGGGGGCTATGGCTACACCTTC; CDR3 protein: CASSPGQGGGYGYTF; D gene: TRBD1; V gene: TRBV5-4; clone size: .; J gene: TRBJ1-2
CDR3 DNA: TGCAGCGTGGAAGGACAGGGGGCGAGGGAAGCTTTCTTT; CDR3 protein: CSVEGQGAREAFF; D gene: TRBD1; V gene: TRBV29-1; clone size: .; J gene: TRBJ1-1
CDR3 DNA: TGTGCCAGCAGTGAAATAGCGGGGGGAACAGATACGCAGTATTTT; CDR3 protein: CASSEIAGGTDTQYF; D gene: TRBD2; V gene: TRBV6-4; clone size: .; J gene: TRBJ2-3
CDR3 DNA: TGTGCCATCGCGGAGAAAGCTTTCTTT; CDR3 protein: CAIAEKAFF; D gene: .; V gene: TRBV10-3; clone size: .; J gene: TRBJ1-1
CDR3 DNA: TGTGCCAGCAGCCCGCCTAGCGGGGGGGCCGGGGAGCTGTTTTTT; CDR3 protein: CASSPPSGGAGELFF; D gene: TRBD2; V gene: TRBV9; clone size: .; J gene: TRBJ2-2
CDR3 DNA: TGTGCCAGCAGCTTAGCTGGGGTGGAGACCCAGTACTTC; CDR3 protein: CASSLAGVETQYF; D gene: .; V gene: TRBV11-1; clone size: .; J gene: TRBJ2-5
CDR3 DNA: TGTGCCAGTAGTAGACTTACGACATCACAAAGTCGGGCCAACGTCCTGACTTTC; CDR3 protein: CASSRLTTSQSRANVLTF; D gene: .; V gene: TRBV19; clone size: .; J gene: TRBJ2-6